These T cell receptor beta chains were read from a single sample in a study of cytomegalovirus exposure and HLA in healthy donors. This table comes from immunoSEQ multiplex PCR, and its TCRdb copy is limited to in-frame clones, with some not included. The repertoire includes tens of thousands of clones, roughly 84% of them detected once, and roughly 2.5% sits in the top ten. The sample consisted of PBMCs. The receptors derive from a man in his thirties or forties in good health and CMV-seronegative. The CDR3 runs from the conserved cysteine through the conserved F or W. The D gene is left open where the match is weak. Some rows mark clone size as missing; the rest say once, few, many or name a class of expanded clone.

j_call d_call v_call clone_size cdr3_aa cdr3_nt
TRBJ2-7 NA TRBV6-1 once CASSDHPQGHSYEQYF TGTGCCAGCAGTGATCACCCGCAGGGTCACTCCTACGAGCAGTACTTC
TRBJ2-3 NA TRBV19 NA CASRTVADTQYF TGTGCCAGTAGAACAGTAGCAGATACGCAGTATTTT
TRBJ1-1 NA TRBV5-8 NA CASSPRVGARTEAFF TGTGCCAGCAGCCCCCGGGTGGGGGCGAGGACTGAAGCTTTCTTT
TRBJ2-7 TRBD2 TRBV9 NA CASSLGPPGGSYEQYF TGTGCCAGCAGCTTGGGACCGCCGGGAGGTTCCTACGAGCAGTACTTC
TRBJ2-5 NA TRBV29-1 NA CSARQETQYF TGCAGCGCGAGACAGGAGACCCAGTACTTC
TRBJ2-4 NA TRBV30 NA CAWSKGRGRHIQYF TGTGCCTGGAGTAAAGGCAGGGGCCGACACATTCAGTACTTC
TRBJ1-4 NA TRBV5-1 NA CASRSTREGGEKLFF TGCGCCAGCAGATCCACTAGAGAAGGTGGTGAAAAACTGTTTTTT
TRBJ1-1 NA TRBV5-4 NA CASSFSGEAVVRFDTEAFF TGTGCCAGCAGCTTTTCGGGGGAGGCGGTCGTACGTTTCGACACTGAAGCTTTCTTT
TRBJ1-6 NA TRBV5-6 NA CASSLTGFLNSPLHF TGTGCCAGCAGCTTAACAGGTTTTTTAAATTCACCCCTCCACTTT
TRBJ1-4 TRBD1 TRBV27 few CASSHSGTGSGKLFF TGTGCCAGCAGTCACTCCGGGACAGGGTCGGGTAAACTGTTTTTT
TRBJ2-2 NA TRBV7-3 once CASSLTTSNTGELFF TGTGCCAGCAGCTTAACGACATCGAACACCGGGGAGCTGTTTTTT
TRBJ1-3 NA TRBV7-6 NA CASSLGTGGNTIYF TGTGCCAGCAGCTTAGGAACAGGAGGAAACACCATATATTTT
TRBJ1-5 TRBD1 TRBV11-2 NA CASSSGQGSNQPQHF TGTGCCAGCAGCTCAGGACAGGGGAGCAATCAGCCCCAGCATTTT
TRBJ2-3 NA TRBV30 NA CAWSPNEGTQYF TGTGCCTGGAGCCCCAATGAGGGAACGCAGTATTTT
TRBJ2-3 NA TRBV15 few CATSRDNGGTDTQYF TGTGCCACCAGCAGAGATAACGGGGGCACAGATACGCAGTATTTT
TRBJ2-1 TRBD2 TRBV7-9 NA CASSSTLAAPYNEQFF TGTGCCAGCAGCTCAACACTAGCGGCACCATACAATGAGCAGTTCTTC
TRBJ2-3 NA TRBV6-1 few CASSEATMTGTQYF TGTGCCAGCAGTGAAGCTACGATGACGGGTACGCAGTATTTT
TRBJ2-5 NA TRBV6-6 NA CASRPLDSEQYF TGTGCCAGCAGGCCCCTGGACAGTGAGCAGTACTTC
TRBJ2-3 NA TRBV28 NA CASRGAGQNTDTQYF TGTGCCAGCCGTGGCGCGGGACAGAACACAGATACGCAGTATTTT
TRBJ2-2 TRBD1 TRBV27 NA CASSSHRGRGELFF TGTGCCAGCAGTTCCCACAGGGGGCGGGGGGAGCTGTTTTTT
TRBJ1-6 TRBD1 TRBV9 NA CASSDTGVTNSPLHF TGTGCCAGCAGCGACACAGGGGTCACTAATTCACCCCTCCACTTT
TRBJ2-3 NA TRBV2 NA CASSPLAGFTDTQYF TGTGCCAGCAGTCCCTTAGCAGGGTTCACAGATACGCAGTATTTT
TRBJ2-1 NA TRBV5-1 NA CASSLGQEGYNEQFF TGCGCCAGCAGCTTGGGACAGGAAGGGTACAATGAGCAGTTCTTC
TRBJ1-2 NA TRBV5-6 NA CASSLGGGMKIYTF TGTGCCAGCAGCTTGGGCGGGGGCATGAAAATCTACACCTTC
TRBJ1-2 NA TRBV6-1 NA CASSEGGTYGYTF TGTGCCAGCAGTGAAGGCGGAACCTATGGCTACACCTTC
TRBJ1-1 TRBD1 TRBV10-3 NA CAISSGTAAFF TGTGCCATCAGCTCCGGGACAGCAGCTTTCTTT
TRBJ1-5 NA TRBV18 NA CASSPPGHQERPQHF TGTGCCAGCTCACCGCCGGGACACCAAGAGCGGCCCCAGCATTTT
TRBJ2-2 TRBD2 TRBV5-1 NA CASSELAVGGELFF TGCGCCAGCAGCGAACTAGCGGTTGGCGGGGAGCTGTTTTTT
TRBJ1-6 TRBD1 TRBV28 NA CASSVQGGNSPLHF TGTGCCAGCAGTGTACAGGGGGGGAATTCACCCCTCCACTTT